The T cell receptor (beta chain) under discussion was sequenced for a study of blood T cell repertoires in COVID-19. At the level of the study: T cells, B-cell-depleted T cells, or PBMCs supplied cDNA or gDNA.

The method was immunoSEQ multiplex PCR; TCRdb's version includes in-frame clones alone and lacks a portion of them. The sample carries 200,000 to 250,000 clones, around nine tenths recorded once. Per germline, CDR1 MGHDK and CDR2 SYGVNS. The CDR3 extends over 15 amino acids. With V trimmed by 3 bases and J by 8 bases, 7 bases remained unmatched. The sequenced material came from PBMCs or T cells enriched from blood (not recorded which). The chain joins TRBV25-1 to TRBJ2-1; TRBD1 matches 10 bases. The source is a woman between 45 and 60 years old with acute COVID-19. The CDR3 here is CASSEGQGSRDEQFF. The DNA of the CDR3 is TGTGCCAGCAGTGAGGGACAGGGGAGTAGAGATGAGCAGTTCTTC.